A selection of T cell receptor beta chains follows, all from one sample in a study of cytomegalovirus exposure and HLA in healthy donors. Repertoires were generated with immunoSEQ multiplex PCR, while TCRdb's copy carries only in-frame clones and drops some. This sample's clone table lists 100,000 to 150,000 clones. The sequencing input was PBMCs. The origin of the receptors is a woman between 40 and 55 years old in good health and CMV-seropositive. The CDR3 runs from the conserved cysteine through the conserved F or W. A D gene is named only where the DNA matches it firmly.

cdr3_aa cdr3_nt j_call v_call d_call
CSVGQGAPYGYTF TGCAGCGTCGGACAGGGGGCTCCCTATGGCTACACCTTC TRBJ1-2 TRBV29-1 TRBD1
CASSIHRDVDYGYTF TGTGCCAGCAGTATACACAGGGATGTGGACTATGGCTACACCTTC TRBJ1-2 TRBV6-5 -
CASSVEAGETDTQYF TGTGCCAGCAGCGTGGAAGCGGGAGAGACAGATACGCAGTATTTT TRBJ2-3 TRBV9 TRBD2
CTSSPWAGGGFSYEQYF TGCACCAGCAGCCCCTGGGCGGGAGGGGGGTTCTCCTACGAGCAGTACTTC TRBJ2-7 TRBV1 -
CASSIPTGSYNEQFF TGCGCCAGCAGCATACCAACAGGTTCCTACAATGAGCAGTTCTTC TRBJ2-1 TRBV5-1 -
CASSSFADTQYF TGTGCCAGCAGCTCGTTTGCAGATACGCAGTATTTT TRBJ2-3 TRBV7-2 -
CASSMTSGEQTQYF TGCGCCAGCAGCATGACTAGCGGGGAGCAGACCCAGTACTTC TRBJ2-5 TRBV5-1 TRBD2
CASSWSGGSSYNEQFF TGCGCCAGCAGCTGGAGCGGGGGAAGCTCCTACAATGAGCAGTTCTTC TRBJ2-1 TRBV5-1 TRBD2
CASSYRDREGYTF TGTGCCAGCAGTTATCGGGACAGGGAAGGCTACACCTTC TRBJ1-2 TRBV6-5 TRBD1
CASSTRTGLAGELFF TGTGCCAGCAGCACCCGGACAGGGTTGGCCGGGGAGCTGTTTTTT TRBJ2-2 TRBV7-2 TRBD1
CASSQLSDRLNTEAFF TGTGCCAGCTCACAACTTTCGGACAGATTGAACACTGAAGCTTTCTTT TRBJ1-1 TRBV18 -
CAWSKTSGASTDTQYF TGTGCCTGGAGTAAAACTAGCGGGGCCAGCACAGATACGCAGTATTTT TRBJ2-3 TRBV30 TRBD2
CASSPRGATNEKLFF TGTGCCAGCAGCCCCCGGGGGGCAACTAATGAAAAACTGTTTTTT TRBJ1-4 TRBV9 -
CASSATGTEQFF TGTGCCAGCAGCGCTACAGGGACTGAGCAGTTCTTC TRBJ2-1 TRBV9 -
CASSFRRELQYF TGTGCCAGCAGTTTCCGCCGGGAGTTGCAGTATTTT TRBJ2-3 TRBV28 -
CASSKRGGRSQETQYF TGTGCCAGTAGTAAGAGGGGGGGGCGCTCCCAAGAGACCCAGTACTTC TRBJ2-5 TRBV19 -
CASSLYMNTEAFF TGTGCCAGCAGCTTATACATGAACACTGAAGCTTTCTTT TRBJ1-1 TRBV5-6 -
CSVPGQGAGGYTF TGCAGCGTCCCGGGACAGGGGGCTGGAGGCTACACCTTC TRBJ1-2 TRBV29-1 TRBD1
CSALGSGSNQPQHF TGCAGCGCCCTAGGGAGTGGGAGCAATCAGCCCCAGCATTTT TRBJ1-5 TRBV29-1 -
CASRASYEQYF TGTGCCAGCAGGGCCTCCTACGAGCAGTACTTC TRBJ2-7 TRBV2 -
CASSNLDTDTQYF TGTGCCAGTAGTAACCTAGACACAGATACGCAGTATTTT TRBJ2-3 TRBV19 -
CATSRESGTGSYEQYF TGTGCCACCAGCAGAGAGTCCGGGACAGGGTCTTACGAGCAGTACTTC TRBJ2-7 TRBV15 TRBD1
CASSEEGLAEETQYF TGTGCCAGCAGTGAAGAGGGACTAGCAGAAGAGACCCAGTACTTC TRBJ2-5 TRBV2 TRBD2
CASSSGTEETQYF TGTGCCAGCAGCTCGGGGACAGAAGAGACCCAGTACTTC TRBJ2-5 TRBV5-4 TRBD1
CASRVGQGDSNQPQHF TGTGCCAGCAGGGTGGGACAGGGCGATAGCAATCAGCCCCAGCATTTT TRBJ1-5 TRBV28 TRBD1
CASSLGQGKNIQYF TGTGCCAGCAGTCTGGGACAGGGCAAAAACATTCAGTACTTC TRBJ2-4 TRBV6-5 TRBD1
CASSLRGHLTSGANVLTF TGCGCCAGCAGCCTGAGGGGACATCTTACCTCTGGGGCCAACGTCCTGACTTTC TRBJ2-6 TRBV5-1 -
CASSPTRGVETQYF TGTGCCAGCAGCCCAACCAGGGGAGTGGAGACCCAGTACTTC TRBJ2-5 TRBV11-3 -
CASSPRLAGGSHTDTQYF TGTGCCAGCTCACCACGCCTAGCGGGAGGGTCCCACACAGATACGCAGTATTTT TRBJ2-3 TRBV18 TRBD2
CSVVWRGHTGELFF TGCAGCGTTGTCTGGAGGGGGCACACCGGGGAGCTGTTTTTT TRBJ2-2 TRBV29-1 -
CASIFGGGEAFF TGTGCCAGCATATTTGGGGGGGGTGAAGCTTTCTTT TRBJ1-1 TRBV28 -
CASSESGTGLQYF TGCGCCAGCAGTGAGTCCGGGACAGGGCTACAGTACTTC TRBJ2-4 TRBV10-1 TRBD1
CASRGTGREQPQHF TGTGCCAGCAGGGGGACAGGTAGGGAACAGCCCCAGCATTTT TRBJ1-5 TRBV6-1 TRBD1
CAWGTYYSGKYQETQYF TGTGCCTGGGGCACCTATTATAGCGGGAAGTACCAAGAGACCCAGTACTTC TRBJ2-5 TRBV30 TRBD2
CASSPRQGASEQFF TGTGCCAGCAGTCCACGACAGGGGGCGAGTGAGCAGTTCTTC TRBJ2-1 TRBV28 TRBD1
CASSFGSGKVDTQYF TGTGCCAGCAGTTTTGGTAGCGGGAAGGTAGATACGCAGTATTTT TRBJ2-3 TRBV28 TRBD2
CASSPQDTAVFEKLFF TGTGCCAGCTCACCGCAAGACACGGCAGTATTTGAAAAACTGTTTTTT TRBJ1-4 TRBV18 -